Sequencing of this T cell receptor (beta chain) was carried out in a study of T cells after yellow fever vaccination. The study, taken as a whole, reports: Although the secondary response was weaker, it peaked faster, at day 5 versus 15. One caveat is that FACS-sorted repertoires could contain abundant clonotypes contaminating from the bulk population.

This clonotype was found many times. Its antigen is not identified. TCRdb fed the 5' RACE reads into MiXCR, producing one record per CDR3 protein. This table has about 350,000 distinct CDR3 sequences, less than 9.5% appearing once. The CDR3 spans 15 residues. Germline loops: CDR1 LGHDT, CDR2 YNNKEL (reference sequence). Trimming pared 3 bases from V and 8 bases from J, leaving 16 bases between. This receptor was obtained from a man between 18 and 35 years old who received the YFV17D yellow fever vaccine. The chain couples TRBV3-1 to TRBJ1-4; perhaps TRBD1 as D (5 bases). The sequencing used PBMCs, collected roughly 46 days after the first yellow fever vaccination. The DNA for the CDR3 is TGTGCCAGCAGCCATCTACAGGTGTCAGGCGAAAAACTGTTTTTT. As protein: CASSHLQVSGEKLFF. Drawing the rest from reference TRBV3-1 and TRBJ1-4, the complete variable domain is DTAVSQTPKYLVTQMGNDKSIKCEQNLGHDTMYWYKQDSKKFLKIMFSYNNKELIINETVPNRFSPKSPDKAHLNLHINSLELGDSAVYFCASSHLQVSGEKLFFGSGTQLSVL.